This TCR beta chain was documented in a study of tumor-infiltrating lymphocytes in primary liver carcinoma. Study-wide findings and caveats: Blood trailed tumors significantly in top-250-clone fraction (p = 0.039). In tumor-adjacent and tumor-blood pairs, overlap was lower than in tumor region pairs.

This clonotype showed up just a few times. As yet, its antigen is unknown. At one boundary the junction diverges from the germline segment, which might be a read error. Starting material for RNA and DNA co-extraction consisted of roughly 19-30 mg of unsorted bulk tissue. TCR beta cDNA came from approximately 540 ng total RNA, primed with a constant-region primer. Construction of TCR beta libraries relied on three successive nested multiplex PCR rounds employing slightly modified ARM-PCR. Using its own MiXCR run on the multiplex PCR reads, TCRdb lists one record per CDR3 protein. This sample carries some 130,000 distinct CDR3 sequences, around 70% of them seen once, and the ten largest clones take around 8.1%. The TCR was taken from a woman aged 55-70 years with primary liver carcinoma and hepatitis B virus infection. Sequenced material: tumor-adjacent normal liver tissue.

For the CDR3, the DNA is TGCGCCAGCAGCTCCAAATTCGGTGAGCAGTTCTTC. Its translation: CASSSKFGEQFF. This chain links TRBV11-3 with TRBJ2-1; D remains unclear. CDR1 is SGHNT, CDR2 YENEEA, per germline. The CDR3 is 12 residues long.